These 31 T cell receptor beta chains were all obtained from the same sample, sequenced in a study of T cells in Graves' hyperthyroidism and ophthalmopathy. Amplified regions were TCR beta CDR3 sequences from RNA transcripts. Using the HTBI primer set, a first-round RT-PCR was run on the TCR CDR3. TCRdb itself ran the multiplex PCR reads through MiXCR, one entry per CDR3 protein. This table holds 450,000 to 650,000 distinct CDR3 sequences, approximately 15% found once. Sequenced: blood. Source of these receptors: a young woman with Graves' ophthalmopathy.

This chain connects TRBV10-3 to TRBJ2-1, with 8 bases aligning to TRBD1. The J call is in doubt because the DNA end fits TRBJ2-7 better. This CDR3 is built from 15 residues. Looked up from germline, CDR1 is ENHRY and CDR2 is SYGVKD. In DNA form, the CDR3 reads TGTGCCATCAGTGACGACAGGGGATTCAACAATGAGCAGTACTTC. This codes for CAISDDRGFNNEQYF.

Points on this clonotype: With a much larger clone just one base away, this may be a read error. DNA for the CDR3: TGTGTCAGCAGTTGGGCGGGACAGGTCACAGATACGCAGTATTTT. Translating it yields CVSSWAGQVTDTQYF. The gene calls are TRBV12-3 or TRBV12-4 and TRBJ2-3; the match to TRBD1 covers 8 bases. The CDR3 runs 15 residues.

This clonotype has ten or more counts. This chain uses TRBV7-2 with TRBJ1-1; D is ambiguous. V shed 5 bases and J shed 5 bases, with 9 bases lying between them. The CDR3 loop spans 12 amino acids. Germline V lookup: CDR1 SGHTA, CDR2 FQGNSA. The CDR3 protein is CASSRLSTEAFF. CDR3 nucleotides: TGTGCCAGCAGCCGCCTTTCTACTGAAGCTTTCTTT.

This clonotype was found a few times. The genes are TRBV5-1 and TRBJ2-5; 7 nucleotides align to TRBD2. The CDR3 loop spans 15 amino acids. In germline, CDR1 is SGHRS, CDR2 YFSETQ. V was pared by 4 bases and J by 4 bases, with 10 bases of the junction left unmatched. The CDR3 spells CASSPNPGEGETQYF. The DNA for the CDR3 is TGCGCCAGCAGCCCTAATCCGGGGGAGGGAGAGACCCAGTACTTC.

This clonotype occurred a few times. V gene TRBV19 combines with J gene TRBJ1-5; TRBD1 aligns across 8 bases. This CDR3 comprises 18 residues. Germline V gene lookup returns CDR1 LNHDA and CDR2 SQIVND (reference sequence). The V segment lost 3 bases and the J segment 0 bases; nucleotides outside the gene matches: 10. CDR3 in amino acids: CASSIQYRGDYSNQPQHF. CDR3 in DNA: TGTGCCAGTAGTATTCAGTACAGGGGGGATTATAGCAATCAGCCCCAGCATTTT.

This clonotype was counted between two and nine times. J is TRBJ2-6 and V is TRBV19, with D hard to call. CDR3 length: 14 residues. Trimming removed 5 bases at V and 11 bases at J, with 16 bases between. Per germline, CDR1 LNHDA and CDR2 SQIVND (reference sequence). CDR3 protein: CASSPDRPPDVLTF. As DNA, the CDR3 is TGTGCCAGTAGTCCCGACCGCCCCCCCGACGTCCTGACTTTC.

This clonotype was counted at least ten times. The chain joins TRBV30 to TRBJ2-7, with 7 bases aligning to TRBD1. CDR1 and CDR2 (germline): GTSNPN, SVGIG (reference sequence). The length of the CDR3 is 14 residues. V lost 6 bases, J lost 2 bases, and 10 bases stayed unmatched. The CDR3 nucleotides are TGTGCCTGCCGCCGGGACAGTGCCACCTACGAGCAGTACTTC. Its protein is CACRRDSATYEQYF.

As concerns this clonotype: A much more abundant neighbour one base away suggests this may be a read error. The chain combines TRBV27 with TRBJ1-2; 7 bases agree with TRBD1. The germline V gene encodes CDR1 MNHEY and CDR2 SMNVEV (reference sequence). The V segment lost 5 bases and the J segment 7 bases; nucleotides outside the gene matches: 16. The CDR3 is 16 amino acids. The DNA of the CDR3 is TGTGCCAGCAGTATCTCCTTCCCAGGGGGTTACTGTGGCTACACCTTC. Its protein is CASSISFPGGYCGYTF.

This clonotype showed up many times. The V call is TRBV11-1, the J call TRBJ1-5, with D unclear. The germline V gene has CDR1 SGHAT and CDR2 FQDESV (reference sequence). The CDR3 loop spans 15 amino acids. V was cut by 6 bases and J by 2 bases, with 14 bases left in between. The CDR3 loop is CASSLTGDGNQPQHF. The CDR3 nucleotides are TGTGCCAGCAGTTTAACGGGAGATGGCAATCAGCCCCAGCATTTT.

This clonotype was seen at least ten times. The V gene is TRBV6-2 or TRBV6-3, the J gene TRBJ2-7; 11 nucleotides line up with TRBD1. Looked up from germline, CDR1 is MNHEY and CDR2 is SVGEGT. The CDR3 spans 16 residues. V shed 2 bases and J 5 bases; nucleotides not matched to a gene: 8. The CDR3 protein is CASSYPPRTGGNEQYF. The CDR3 bases are TGTGCCAGCAGTTACCCCCCTAGGACAGGGGGCAACGAGCAGTACTTC.

As to this clonotype: This sequence may be a read error, since a much larger clone differs from it by one base. The rearrangement uses TRBV2 and TRBJ1-3, with D unresolved. Germline CDR1 SNHLY, CDR2 FYNNEI. Trimming stripped 0 bases from V and 4 bases from J, with 13 bases between. This CDR3 spans 16 amino acids. CDR3 sequence (DNA): TGTGCCAGCAGTGAAGCGTTTATGAGCGCCGGAAACACCATATATTTT. This encodes CASSEAFMSAGNTIYF.

This clonotype appeared many times. The DNA for the CDR3 is TGCAGTGCTGAGTCCGGACTAGCGATTTACAATGAGCAGTTCTTC. This codes for CSAESGLAIYNEQFF. V and J are TRBV20-1 and TRBJ2-1, with 9 bases aligning to TRBD2. V was pared by 5 bases and J by 4 bases, with 9 bases of the junction left unmatched. Germline V CDR1 and CDR2: DFQATT, SNEGSKA (reference sequence). The CDR3 has 15 residues.

The table lists this clonotype with many counts. V gene TRBV28 combines with J gene TRBJ1-3; the D is unclear. In germline, CDR1 is MDHEN, CDR2 SYDVKM. The CDR3 extends over 13 amino acids. The germline V and J ends were trimmed by 7 bases and 3 bases, with 10 bases remaining between them. Here the CDR3 reads CASNWGVGNTIYF. CDR3 DNA: TGTGCCAGCAATTGGGGAGTTGGAAACACCATATATTTT.

The genes are TRBV12-3 or TRBV12-4 and TRBJ2-7; 12 bases map to TRBD2. The CDR3 sequence is 15 residues long. V was clipped by 1 base and J by 6 bases; unmatched bases: 4. CDR3 amino acids: CASSLETSGSTEQYF. The CDR3 nucleotides are TGTGCCAGCAGTTTAGAGACTAGCGGGAGTACCGAGCAGTACTTC.

This clonotype was counted a single time. Sequence at one end of the junction differs from germline and may be a read error. The J gene is TRBJ2-7, the V gene TRBV24-1; D is possibly TRBD2 (6 bases). Germline CDR1 KGHDR, CDR2 SFDVKD. The CDR3 has 11 residues. In DNA form, the CDR3 reads TGTTCCACGGAGGGCGAGAACGAGCAGTACTTC. Amino acids: CSTEGENEQYF.

This chain connects TRBV19 to TRBJ1-3, with D perhaps matching TRBD1 (6 bases). With 6 bases removed from V and 3 bases from J, the gap between germline ends came to 15 bases. This CDR3 comprises 15 residues. Germline V CDR1 and CDR2: LNHDA, SQIVND (reference sequence). As DNA, the CDR3 is TGTGCCAGTAGCCTACAGGGAGGTTTTGGAAACACCATATATTTT. This gives the protein CASSLQGGFGNTIYF.

The V call is TRBV20-1, the J call TRBJ1-5; D is uncertain. The CDR3 extends over 16 amino acids. V was pared by 5 bases and J by 11 bases, with 28 bases between. Germline CDR1 is DFQATT and CDR2 is SNEGSKA (reference sequence). Written as DNA, the CDR3 is TGCAGTGCTGAGATCCGTAGCGGGAGGGCCGGGGAGACCCAGCATTTT. This sequence encodes CSAEIRSGRAGETQHF.

This clonotype was seen more than once but under ten times. The chain employs TRBV7-2 and TRBJ2-6; 7 positions agree with TRBD2. The CDR3 has 18 residues. V lost 2 bases and J lost 0; bases outside the gene matches: 7. The germline CDR1 and CDR2 sequences are SGHTA and FQGNSA. The CDR3 here is CASSLILAYYSGANVLTF. CDR3 sequence (DNA): TGTGCCAGCAGCTTAATACTAGCGTACTACTCTGGGGCCAACGTCCTGACTTTC.

The chain employs TRBV12-3 or TRBV12-4 and TRBJ2-5; TRBD1 agrees at 12 bases. V trimming: 10 bases; J trimming: 4 bases; junction bases outside the gene matches: 7. CDR3 size: 14 residues. The CDR3 loop reads CATQGQGAAETQYF. The CDR3 DNA sequence: TGTGCCACCCAGGGACAGGGGGCGGCAGAGACCCAGTACTTC.

There are many counts of this clonotype. This chain joins TRBV18 and TRBJ1-1; D is ambiguous. The CDR3 sequence is 14 residues long. V was shortened by 0 bases and J by 1 base, with 6 bases between the two germline ends. CDR1 KGHSH and CDR2 LQKENI come from the germline V gene. CDR3 region: CASSPPATNTEAFF. The CDR3, as DNA: TGTGCCAGCTCACCACCGGCAACGAACACTGAAGCTTTCTTT. The entire variable domain, with the rest obtained from reference TRBV18 and TRBJ1-1, is as follows: NAGVMQNPRHLVRRRGQEARLRCSPMKGHSHVYWYRQLPEEGLKFMVYLQKENIIDESGMPKERFSAEFPKEGPSILRIQQVVRGDSAAYFCASSPPATNTEAFFGQGTRLTVV.

The sample holds many counts of this clonotype. The chain employs TRBV14 and TRBJ2-7; no definite D call. CDR1 and CDR2 (germline): SGHDN, FVKESK. This CDR3 is built from 13 residues. V shed 1 base and J shed 7 bases, with 11 bases lying between them. Here the CDR3 DNA reads TGTGCCAGCAGCCAAGTCCAGTTACGAGAGCAGTACTTC. Amino acid sequence: CASSQVQLREQYF.

The chain carries TRBV9 and TRBJ1-5, with D perhaps matching TRBD1 (6 bases). Germline-derived CDR1 and CDR2 are SGDLS and YYNGEE. Trimming removed 3 bases at V and 1 base at J, with 14 bases between. The CDR3 loop spans 16 amino acids. CDR3 sequence (DNA): TGTGCCAGCAGCGGAGGAGGGGGGCTAAGCAATCAGCCCCAGCATTTT. Residues: CASSGGGGLSNQPQHF.

This clonotype was detected ten times or more. V usage is TRBV2 and J usage is TRBJ2-2, with TRBD2 matching over 7 bases. The germline V gene encodes CDR1 SNHLY and CDR2 FYNNEI. The CDR3 extends over 16 amino acids. V gave up 6 bases and J gave up 1 base; unmatched junction bases: 8. The CDR3 is CASSPELAENTGELFF. DNA of the CDR3: TGTGCCAGCAGCCCCGAGCTAGCGGAGAACACCGGGGAGCTGTTTTTT.

The CDR3 sequence is CASSASLGGDIVKQIQYF. The CDR3 bases are TGTGCCAGCAGCGCCTCCTTGGGGGGTGACATCGTAAAGCAAATTCAGTACTTC. This chain connects TRBV9 to TRBJ2-4; D might be TRBD2 (6 bases). V was shortened by 3 bases and J by 10 bases, with 29 bases between the two germline ends. Germline-derived CDR1 and CDR2 are SGDLS and YYNGEE. The CDR3 has 18 amino acids.

Ten or more counts support this clonotype. The rearrangement uses TRBV12-3 or TRBV12-4 and TRBJ2-3; D is undetermined. This CDR3 comprises 10 residues. CDR3 residues: CAAAADTQYF. CDR3 DNA: TGTGCGGCGGCCGCAGATACGCAGTATTTT.

The V call is TRBV9, the J call TRBJ1-4; TRBD1 might be the D (5 bases). Germline V gene lookup returns CDR1 SGDLS and CDR2 YYNGEE. V lost 3 bases, J lost 4 bases, and 16 bases lay in between. There are 16 residues in the CDR3. CDR3 loop: CASSDLRDVNNEKLFF. The CDR3 region has the DNA TGTGCCAGCAGCGACCTCCGGGACGTTAATAATGAAAAACTGTTTTTT.

This clonotype was counted at least ten times. V gene TRBV19 combines with J gene TRBJ1-5; D gene uncertain. The germline V gene encodes CDR1 LNHDA and CDR2 SQIVND (reference sequence). V shed 1 base and J shed 0 bases, with 7 bases lying between them. This CDR3 has 15 residues. The CDR3 region is CASSIGGSSNQPQHF. CDR3 sequence (DNA): TGTGCCAGTAGTATAGGAGGCAGTAGCAATCAGCCCCAGCATTTT.

In this sample, this clonotype turned up once. The rearrangement joins TRBV29-1 to TRBJ2-2; D call uncertain. Trimming shortened V by 1 base and J by 4 bases, and 4 bases separated the two germline ends. The CDR3 consists of 12 residues. Germline V CDR1 and CDR2: SQVTM, ANQGSEA. CDR3 nucleotide sequence: TGCAGCGTTGAAGGGTTCACCGGGGAGCTGTTTTTT. Translating gives CSVEGFTGELFF.

This clonotype was seen a handful of times. The chain joins TRBV19 to TRBJ1-2; TRBD1 agrees at 7 bases. The length of the CDR3 is 15 residues. The V segment lost 4 bases and the J segment 0 bases; nucleotides outside the gene matches: 5. Germline V CDR1 and CDR2: LNHDA, SQIVND (reference sequence). This CDR3 is CASSTGDRSNYGYTF. The CDR3 nucleotides read TGTGCCAGTAGTACGGGGGACAGATCTAACTATGGCTACACCTTC.

V gene TRBV12-3 or TRBV12-4 combines with J gene TRBJ2-3; 8 positions match TRBD1. Trimming removed 6 bases from V and 5 bases from J; junction bases left unmatched: 7. The CDR3 has 14 amino acids. Written as DNA, the CDR3 is TGTGCCAGCAGGCCCGGGACAGGCCTAGATACGCAGTATTTT. This encodes CASRPGTGLDTQYF.

As to this clonotype: A much larger clonotype is one base distant, so this may be a read error. The chain is built from TRBV28 and TRBJ1-2; D call uncertain. V dropped 7 bases and J dropped 12 bases, with 27 bases sitting between them. The CDR3 totals 15 residues. The germline gives CDR1 MDHEN, CDR2 SYDVKM. In DNA, the CDR3 is TGTGCCAGCATCAACGGGCAGTTAAATTTATCAGGCCACACCTTC. This encodes CASINGQLNLSGHTF.